This T cell receptor beta chain was profiled in a study of CXCR3-negative and CXCR3-positive naive CD8 T cells. Study-wide background: Every library held about 1.5 +/- 0.3 million TRB reads, and the total came to about 135 million. Study results and limitations: Fresh PBMCs were used in most assays, and CXCR3 expression partially decreased after cryopreservation.

The CDR3 has 15 amino acids. About this clonotype itself: The target antigen is unknown.

Libraries of TRB cDNA were made by 5' RACE and carried UMIs. TCRdb reprocessed the 5' RACE reads and stores each CDR3 protein as one record, lacking DNA. The sample's table shows roughly 41,000 distinct CDR3 sequences. Researchers sorted 300,000 cells of each CD8+ T cell subset in triplicate. The TCR comes from a human donor in good health. Some clones in this sample may be carry-over from other donors' samples. The genes are TRBV12-3 or TRBV12-4 and TRBJ1-3. Sequencing was carried out using memory CD8+ T cells from blood. The chain's CDR3 is CASSFGVDPGNTIYF.